This record concerns one T cell receptor (beta chain) sequence. Antigen unknown. The sample originates from a study of blood T cells in healthy people across ages. General observations from the study: Diversity estimates from one million T cells were considered underestimates.

The length of the CDR3 is 20 residues. The germline gives CDR1 MNHEY, CDR2 SVGAGI. V was shortened by 4 bases and J by 4 bases, with 29 bases between the two germline ends. Primed by a sample-barcoded 5' primer and a J-beta primer mix, a second PCR proceeded for about 7 to 11 cycles. One entry per CDR3 protein, called by TCRdb with MiXCR from the 5' RACE reads. This sample carries some 1.5 million distinct CDR3 sequences, 28% of them seen once, and the ten largest clones take more than 6%. The sequencing input was blood. This clonotype originated in a woman younger than 45 in good health. The chain joins TRBV6-5 to TRBJ1-5; possible D gene TRBD1, 5 bases. The CDR3 region has the DNA TGTGCCAGCAGTTCACCGGGACCCTCCAACCAAGATATACGGAATCAGCCCCAGCATTTT. This encodes CASSSPGPSNQDIRNQPQHF.